This T cell receptor (beta chain) was retrieved from a study of sequential checkpoint blockade in melanoma. Study summary: Patients were randomized 1:1 to nivolumab-then-ipilimumab or ipilimumab-then-nivolumab first-line.

Treatment of the sample: randomized to nivolumab then ipilimumab (arm A) or the reverse (arm B). The repertoire was sequenced with immunoSEQ multiplex PCR; TCRdb's copy has only in-frame clones and lacks some. The sample contains approximately 17,000 clones, 85% to 95% of which appear only once. This CDR3 region has 17 residues. CDR1 is MNHEY and CDR2 is SMNVEV in the germline V gene (reference sequence). The V and J genes are TRBV27 and TRBJ2-5, with 9 bases aligning to TRBD2. The assigned J gene may be wrong: the sequence end matches TRBJ2-7 better. This clonotype was sampled from a human donor with melanoma. The material sequenced was CD8+ T cells sorted from blood (inferred from file names), taken from a patient given nivolumab and ipilimumab in sequence. CDR3 sequence: CASSLSAAGGAVYEQYF. The CDR3 DNA reads as TGTGCCAGCAGTTTATCCGCGGCGGGGGGGGCGGTGTACGAGCAGTACTTC.